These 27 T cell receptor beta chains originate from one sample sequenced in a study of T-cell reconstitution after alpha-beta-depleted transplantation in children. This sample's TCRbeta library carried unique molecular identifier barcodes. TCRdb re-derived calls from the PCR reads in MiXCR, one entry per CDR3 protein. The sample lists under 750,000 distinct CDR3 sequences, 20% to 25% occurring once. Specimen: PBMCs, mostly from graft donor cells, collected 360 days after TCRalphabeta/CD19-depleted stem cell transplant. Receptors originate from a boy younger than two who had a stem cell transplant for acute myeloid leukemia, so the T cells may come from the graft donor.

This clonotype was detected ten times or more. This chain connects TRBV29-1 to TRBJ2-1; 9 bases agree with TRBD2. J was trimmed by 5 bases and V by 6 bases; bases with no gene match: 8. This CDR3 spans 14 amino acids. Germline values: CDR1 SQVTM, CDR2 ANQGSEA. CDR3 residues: CSVQEASGDNEQFF. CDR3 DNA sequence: TGCAGCGTCCAAGAGGCTAGCGGGGACAATGAGCAGTTCTTC.

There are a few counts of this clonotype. The CDR3 region is CASRGNRGTYNEQFF. The DNA for the CDR3 is TGTGCCAGCAGAGGGAACAGGGGGACCTACAATGAGCAGTTCTTC. The chain has TRBV27 and TRBJ2-1, with 8 bases lining up with TRBD1. Germline CDR1 MNHEY, CDR2 SMNVEV (reference sequence). This CDR3 comprises 15 residues. V gave up 6 bases and J gave up 2 bases; unmatched junction bases: 6.

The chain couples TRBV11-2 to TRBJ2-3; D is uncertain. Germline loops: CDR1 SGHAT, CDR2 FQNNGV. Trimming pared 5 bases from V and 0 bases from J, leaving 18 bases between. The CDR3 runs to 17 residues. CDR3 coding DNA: TGTGCCAGCAGCGGCGTAAACAGATTACCTAGCACAGATACGCAGTATTTT. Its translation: CASSGVNRLPSTDTQYF.

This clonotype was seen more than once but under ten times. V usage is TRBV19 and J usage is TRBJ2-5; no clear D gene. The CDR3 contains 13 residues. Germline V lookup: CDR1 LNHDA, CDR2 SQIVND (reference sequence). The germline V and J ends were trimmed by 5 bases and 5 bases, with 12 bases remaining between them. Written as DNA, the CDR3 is TGTGCCAGTAGTTTGGGCCTCCGCGAGACCCAGTACTTC. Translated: CASSLGLRETQYF. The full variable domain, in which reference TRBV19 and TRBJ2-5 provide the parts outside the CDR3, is DGGITQSPKYLFRKEGQNVTLSCEQNLNHDAMYWYRQDPGQGLRLIYYSQIVNDFQKGDIAEGYSVSREKKESFPLTVTSAQKNPTAFYLCASSLGLRETQYFGPGTRLLVL.

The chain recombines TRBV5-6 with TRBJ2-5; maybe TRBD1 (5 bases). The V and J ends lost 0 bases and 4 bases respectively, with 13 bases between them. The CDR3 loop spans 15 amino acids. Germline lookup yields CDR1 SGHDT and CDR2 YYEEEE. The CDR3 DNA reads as TGTGCCAGCAGCTTGGGGACCCCAGGGTTAGAGACCCAGTACTTC. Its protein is CASSLGTPGLETQYF.

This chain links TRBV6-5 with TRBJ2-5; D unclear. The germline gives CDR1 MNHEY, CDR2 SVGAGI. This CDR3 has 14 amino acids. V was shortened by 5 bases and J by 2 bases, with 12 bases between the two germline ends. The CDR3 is CASSPRVQQETQYF. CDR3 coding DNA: TGTGCCAGCAGTCCTCGGGTACAACAAGAGACCCAGTACTTC.

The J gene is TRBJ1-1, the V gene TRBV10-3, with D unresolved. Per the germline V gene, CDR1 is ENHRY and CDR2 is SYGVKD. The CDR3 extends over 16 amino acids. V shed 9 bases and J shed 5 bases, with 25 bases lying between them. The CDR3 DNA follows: TGTGCCATTGGCCCCGCCGGGGTCAAGGGAGGGACTGAAGCTTTCTTT. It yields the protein CAIGPAGVKGGTEAFF.

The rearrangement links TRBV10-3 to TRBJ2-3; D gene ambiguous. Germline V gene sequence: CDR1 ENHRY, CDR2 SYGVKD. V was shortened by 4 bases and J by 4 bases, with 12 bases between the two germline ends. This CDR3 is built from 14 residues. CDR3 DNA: TGTGCCATCAGTGCTTGGAGTCGGGCAGATACGCAGTATTTT. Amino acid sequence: CAISAWSRADTQYF.

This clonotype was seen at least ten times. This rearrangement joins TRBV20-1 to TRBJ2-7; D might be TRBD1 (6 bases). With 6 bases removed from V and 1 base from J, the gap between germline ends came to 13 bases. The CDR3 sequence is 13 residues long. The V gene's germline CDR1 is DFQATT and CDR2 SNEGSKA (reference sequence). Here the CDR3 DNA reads TGCAGTGCGCGTGTGACAGGTTCCTACGAGCAGTACGTC. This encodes CSARVTGSYEQYV.

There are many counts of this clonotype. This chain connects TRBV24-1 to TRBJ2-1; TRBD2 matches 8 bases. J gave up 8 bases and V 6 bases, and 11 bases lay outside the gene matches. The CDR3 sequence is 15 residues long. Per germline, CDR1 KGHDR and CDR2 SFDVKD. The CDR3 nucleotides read TGTGCCACCAGTTCCCTCGGGGGGGCCACCGATGAGCAGTTCTTC. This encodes CATSSLGGATDEQFF.

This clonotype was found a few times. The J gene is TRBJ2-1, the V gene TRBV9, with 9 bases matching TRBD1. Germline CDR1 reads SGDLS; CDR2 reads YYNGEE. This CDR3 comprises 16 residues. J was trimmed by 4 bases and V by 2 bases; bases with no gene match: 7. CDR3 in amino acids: CASSVLGQGSYNEQFF. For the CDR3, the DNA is TGTGCCAGCAGCGTCCTGGGACAGGGATCTTACAATGAGCAGTTCTTC. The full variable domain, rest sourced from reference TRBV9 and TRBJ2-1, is DSGVTQTPKHLITATGQRVTLRCSPRSGDLSVYWYQQSLDQGLQFLIQYYNGEERAKGNILERFSAQQFPDLHSELNLSSLELGDSALYFCASSVLGQGSYNEQFFGPGTRLTVL.

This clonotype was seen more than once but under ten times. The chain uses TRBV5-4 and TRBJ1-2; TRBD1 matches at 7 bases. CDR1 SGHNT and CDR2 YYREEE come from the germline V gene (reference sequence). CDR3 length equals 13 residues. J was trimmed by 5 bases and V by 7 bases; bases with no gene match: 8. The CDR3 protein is CASGKTGKYGYTF. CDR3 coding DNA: TGTGCCAGCGGCAAGACAGGGAAATATGGCTACACCTTC.

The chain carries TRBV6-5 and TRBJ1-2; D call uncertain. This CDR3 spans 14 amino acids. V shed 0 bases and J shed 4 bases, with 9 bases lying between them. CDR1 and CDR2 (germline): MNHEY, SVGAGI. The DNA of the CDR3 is TGTGCCAGCAGTTACTCGCTACAAAGCTATGGCTACACCTTC. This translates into CASSYSLQSYGYTF.

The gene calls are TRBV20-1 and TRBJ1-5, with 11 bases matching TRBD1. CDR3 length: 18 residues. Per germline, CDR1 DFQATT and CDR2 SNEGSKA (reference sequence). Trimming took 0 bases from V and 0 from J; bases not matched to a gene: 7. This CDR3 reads CSARDRWTGGLSNQPQHF. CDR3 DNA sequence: TGCAGTGCTAGAGATCGGTGGACAGGGGGCCTTAGCAATCAGCCCCAGCATTTT.

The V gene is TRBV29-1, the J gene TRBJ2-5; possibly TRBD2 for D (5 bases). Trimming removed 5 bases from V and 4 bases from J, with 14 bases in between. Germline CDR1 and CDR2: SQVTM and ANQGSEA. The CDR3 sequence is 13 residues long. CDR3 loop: CSVRGSASETQYF. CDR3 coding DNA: TGCAGCGTTCGAGGGTCGGCATCAGAGACCCAGTACTTC.

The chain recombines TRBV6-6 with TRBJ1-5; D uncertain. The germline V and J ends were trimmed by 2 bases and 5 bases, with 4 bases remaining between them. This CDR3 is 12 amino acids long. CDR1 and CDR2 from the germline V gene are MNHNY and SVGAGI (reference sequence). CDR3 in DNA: TGTGCCAGCAGTTACCTAGATCAGCCCCAGCATTTT. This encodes CASSYLDQPQHF.

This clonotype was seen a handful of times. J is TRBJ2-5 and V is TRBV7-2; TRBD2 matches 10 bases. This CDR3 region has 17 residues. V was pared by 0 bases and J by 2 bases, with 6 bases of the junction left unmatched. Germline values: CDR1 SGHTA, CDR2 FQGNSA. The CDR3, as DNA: TGTGCCAGCAGCTTAGCTAGCGGGGGGCCCGGGCAAGAGACCCAGTACTTC. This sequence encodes CASSLASGGPGQETQYF.

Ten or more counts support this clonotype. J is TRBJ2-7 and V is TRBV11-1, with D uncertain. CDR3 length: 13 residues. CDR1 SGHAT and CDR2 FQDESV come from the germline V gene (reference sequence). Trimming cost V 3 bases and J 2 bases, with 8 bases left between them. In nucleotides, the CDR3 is TGTGCCAGCAGCTTGACTTTACCCTACGAGCAGTACTTC. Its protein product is CASSLTLPYEQYF.

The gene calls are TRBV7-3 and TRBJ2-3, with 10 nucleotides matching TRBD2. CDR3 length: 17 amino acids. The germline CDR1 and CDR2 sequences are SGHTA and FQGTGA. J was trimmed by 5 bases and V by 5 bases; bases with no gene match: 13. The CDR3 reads CASSTHTSGGAGDTQYF. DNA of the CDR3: TGTGCCAGCAGCACCCACACCAGCGGGGGGGCCGGAGATACGCAGTATTTT.

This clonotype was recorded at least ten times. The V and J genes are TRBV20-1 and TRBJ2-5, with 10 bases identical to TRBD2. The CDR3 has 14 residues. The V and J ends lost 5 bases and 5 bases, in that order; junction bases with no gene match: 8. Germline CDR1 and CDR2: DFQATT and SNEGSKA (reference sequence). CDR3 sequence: CSASKRGGRETQYF. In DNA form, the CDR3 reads TGCAGTGCTTCAAAGCGGGGGGGCCGTGAGACCCAGTACTTC.

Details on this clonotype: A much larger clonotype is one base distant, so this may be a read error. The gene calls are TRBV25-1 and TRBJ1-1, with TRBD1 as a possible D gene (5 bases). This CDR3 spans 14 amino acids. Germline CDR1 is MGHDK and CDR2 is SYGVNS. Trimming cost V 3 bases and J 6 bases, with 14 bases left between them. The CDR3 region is CASSDPRDDSEAFF. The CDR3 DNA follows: TGTGCCAGCAGTGACCCAAGGGACGATTCTGAAGCTTTCTTT.

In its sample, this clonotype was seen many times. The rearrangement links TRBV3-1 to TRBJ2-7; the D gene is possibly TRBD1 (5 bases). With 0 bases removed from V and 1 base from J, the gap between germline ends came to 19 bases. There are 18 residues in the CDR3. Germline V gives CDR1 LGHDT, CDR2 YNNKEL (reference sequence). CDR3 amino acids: CASSQDRSDGQGSYEQYF. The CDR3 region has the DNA TGTGCCAGCAGCCAAGACAGATCCGATGGCCAGGGATCCTACGAGCAGTACTTC.

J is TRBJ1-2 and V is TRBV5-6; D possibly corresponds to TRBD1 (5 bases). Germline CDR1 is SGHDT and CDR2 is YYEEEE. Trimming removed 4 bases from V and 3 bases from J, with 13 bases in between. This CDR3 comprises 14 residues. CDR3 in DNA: TGTGCCAGCAGCCCACGACAGAGATACTATGGCTACACCTTC. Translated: CASSPRQRYYGYTF. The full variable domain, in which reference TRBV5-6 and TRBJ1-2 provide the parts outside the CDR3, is DAGVTQSPTHLIKTRGQQVTLRCSPKSGHDTVSWYQQALGQGPQFIFQYYEEEERQRGNFPDRFSGHQFPNYSSELNVNALLLGDSALYLCASSPRQRYYGYTFGSGTRLTVV.

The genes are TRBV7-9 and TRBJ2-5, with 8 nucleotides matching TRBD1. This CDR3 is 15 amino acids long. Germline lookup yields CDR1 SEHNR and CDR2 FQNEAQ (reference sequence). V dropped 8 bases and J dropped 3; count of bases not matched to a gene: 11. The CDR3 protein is CASGPRGQGKETQYF. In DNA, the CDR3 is TGTGCCAGCGGACCACGAGGACAGGGTAAAGAGACCCAGTACTTC.

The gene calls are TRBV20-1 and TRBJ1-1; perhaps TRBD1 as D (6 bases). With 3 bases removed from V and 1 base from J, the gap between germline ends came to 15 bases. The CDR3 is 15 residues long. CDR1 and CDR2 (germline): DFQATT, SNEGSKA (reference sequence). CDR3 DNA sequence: TGCAGTGCTAGGTCCTCGTCAGGGGAGAACACTGAAGCTTTCTTT. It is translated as CSARSSSGENTEAFF.

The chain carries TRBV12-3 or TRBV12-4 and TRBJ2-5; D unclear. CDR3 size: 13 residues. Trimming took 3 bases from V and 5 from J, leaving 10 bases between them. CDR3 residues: CASSFLPRETQYF. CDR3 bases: TGTGCCAGCAGTTTCCTTCCTCGGGAGACCCAGTACTTC.

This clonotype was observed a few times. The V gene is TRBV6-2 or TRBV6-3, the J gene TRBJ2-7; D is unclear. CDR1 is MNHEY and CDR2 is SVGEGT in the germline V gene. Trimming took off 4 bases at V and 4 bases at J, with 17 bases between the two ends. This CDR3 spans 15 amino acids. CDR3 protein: CASSSFGLVGYEQYF. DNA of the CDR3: TGTGCCAGCAGTTCCTTCGGTCTCGTTGGATACGAGCAGTACTTC.